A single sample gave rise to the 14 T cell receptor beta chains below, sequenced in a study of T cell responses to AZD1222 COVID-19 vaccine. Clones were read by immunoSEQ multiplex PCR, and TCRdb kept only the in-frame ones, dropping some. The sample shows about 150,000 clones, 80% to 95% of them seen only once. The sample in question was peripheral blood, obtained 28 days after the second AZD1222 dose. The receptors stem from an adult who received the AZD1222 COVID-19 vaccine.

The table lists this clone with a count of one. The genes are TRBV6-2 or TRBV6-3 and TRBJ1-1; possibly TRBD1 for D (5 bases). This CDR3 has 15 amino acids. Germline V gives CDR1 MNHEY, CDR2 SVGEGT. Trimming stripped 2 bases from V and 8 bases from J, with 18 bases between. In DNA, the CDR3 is TGTGCCAGCAGTTACGCCTCGAAGGGGAGGAAGGAAGCTTTCTTT. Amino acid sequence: CASSYASKGRKEAFF.

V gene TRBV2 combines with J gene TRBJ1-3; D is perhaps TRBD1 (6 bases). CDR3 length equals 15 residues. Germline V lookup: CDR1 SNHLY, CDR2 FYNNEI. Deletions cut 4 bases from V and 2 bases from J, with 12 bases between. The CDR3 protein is CASSVGGNPGNTIYF. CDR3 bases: TGTGCCAGCAGTGTAGGGGGAAACCCTGGAAACACCATATATTTT.

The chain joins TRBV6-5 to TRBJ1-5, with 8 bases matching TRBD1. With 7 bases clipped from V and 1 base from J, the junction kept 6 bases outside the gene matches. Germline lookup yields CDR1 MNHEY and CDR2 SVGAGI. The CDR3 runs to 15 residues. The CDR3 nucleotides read TGTGCCAGCACCAGGGGGCGCGAGAGCAATCAGCCCCAGCATTTT. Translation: CASTRGRESNQPQHF.

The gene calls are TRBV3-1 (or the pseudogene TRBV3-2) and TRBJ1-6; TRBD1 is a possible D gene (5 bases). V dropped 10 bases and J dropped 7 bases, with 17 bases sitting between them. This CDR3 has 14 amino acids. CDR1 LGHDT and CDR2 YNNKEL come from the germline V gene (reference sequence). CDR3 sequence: CATNPGVPNSPLHF. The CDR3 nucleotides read TGTGCCACCAATCCGGGGGTCCCGAATTCACCCCTCCACTTT.

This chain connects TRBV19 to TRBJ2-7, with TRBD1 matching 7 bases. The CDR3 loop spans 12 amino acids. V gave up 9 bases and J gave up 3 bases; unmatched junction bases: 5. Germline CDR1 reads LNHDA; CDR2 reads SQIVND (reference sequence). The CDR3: CASPDRVYEQYF. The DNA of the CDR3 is TGTGCCAGCCCAGACAGGGTCTACGAGCAGTACTTC.

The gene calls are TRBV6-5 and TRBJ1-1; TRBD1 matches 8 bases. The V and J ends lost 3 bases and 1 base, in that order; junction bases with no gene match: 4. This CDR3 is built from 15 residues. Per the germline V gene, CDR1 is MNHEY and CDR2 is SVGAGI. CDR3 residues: CASSYSDRANTEAFF. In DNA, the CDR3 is TGTGCCAGCAGTTATTCGGACAGGGCGAACACTGAAGCTTTCTTT.

CDR3 residues: CASSFQGGSYNEQFF. The CDR3 DNA sequence: TGTGCCAGCAGTTTTCAGGGGGGTAGTTACAATGAGCAGTTCTTC. The chain uses TRBV6-5 and TRBJ2-1; D may be TRBD1 (7 bases). The ends were cut back, 4 bases at V and 4 bases at J, with 14 bases in the middle. The germline V gene encodes CDR1 MNHEY and CDR2 SVGAGI. This CDR3 spans 15 amino acids.

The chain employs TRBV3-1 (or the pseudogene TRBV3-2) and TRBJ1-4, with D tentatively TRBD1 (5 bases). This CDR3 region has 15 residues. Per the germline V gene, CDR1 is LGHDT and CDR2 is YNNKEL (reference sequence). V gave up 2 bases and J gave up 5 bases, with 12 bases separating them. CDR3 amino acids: CASSQKGPRNEKLFF. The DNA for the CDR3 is TGTGCCAGCAGCCAAAAGGGACCGAGAAATGAAAAACTGTTTTTT.

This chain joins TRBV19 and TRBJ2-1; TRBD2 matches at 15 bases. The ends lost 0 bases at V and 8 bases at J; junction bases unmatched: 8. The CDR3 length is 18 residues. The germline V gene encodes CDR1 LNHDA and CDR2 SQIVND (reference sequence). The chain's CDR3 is CASSIDQWTSGRVDEQFF. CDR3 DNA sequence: TGTGCCAGTAGTATAGATCAATGGACTAGCGGGAGGGTCGATGAGCAGTTCTTC.

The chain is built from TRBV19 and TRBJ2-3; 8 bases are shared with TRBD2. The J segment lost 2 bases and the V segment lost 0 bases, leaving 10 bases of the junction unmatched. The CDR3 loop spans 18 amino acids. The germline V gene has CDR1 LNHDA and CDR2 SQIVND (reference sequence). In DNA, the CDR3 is TGTGCCAGTAGTATAGAGGCGGTCGGGAGGGCCACCACAGATACGCAGTATTTT. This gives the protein CASSIEAVGRATTDTQYF.

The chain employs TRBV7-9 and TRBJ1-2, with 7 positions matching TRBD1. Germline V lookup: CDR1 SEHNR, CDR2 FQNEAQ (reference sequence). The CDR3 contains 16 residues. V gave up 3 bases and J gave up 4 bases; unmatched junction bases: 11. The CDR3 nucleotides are TGTGCCAGCAGCTTTTTGAACCGCCGGGACAGCTATGGCTACACCTTC. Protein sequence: CASSFLNRRDSYGYTF.

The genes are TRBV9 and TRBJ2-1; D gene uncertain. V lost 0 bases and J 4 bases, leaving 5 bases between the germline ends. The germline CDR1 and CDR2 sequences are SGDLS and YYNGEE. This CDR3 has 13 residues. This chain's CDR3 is CASSVGVYNEQFF. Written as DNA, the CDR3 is TGTGCCAGCAGCGTAGGGGTTTACAATGAGCAGTTCTTC.

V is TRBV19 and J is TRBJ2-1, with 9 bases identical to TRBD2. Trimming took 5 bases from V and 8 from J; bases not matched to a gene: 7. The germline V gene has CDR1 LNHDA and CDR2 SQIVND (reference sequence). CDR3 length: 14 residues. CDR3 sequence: CASSLREGRDEQFF. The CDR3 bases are TGTGCCAGTAGTCTGCGGGAGGGCCGGGATGAGCAGTTCTTC.

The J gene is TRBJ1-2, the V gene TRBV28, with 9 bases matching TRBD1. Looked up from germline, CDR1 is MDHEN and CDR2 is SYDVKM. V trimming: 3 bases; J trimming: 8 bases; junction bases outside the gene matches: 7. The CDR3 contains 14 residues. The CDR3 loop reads CASSFKGDREGYTF. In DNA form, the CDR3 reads TGTGCCAGCAGTTTTAAAGGGGACAGGGAGGGCTACACCTTC.